These T cell receptor beta chains were read from a single sample in a study of blood T cell repertoires in COVID-19. The assay was immunoSEQ multiplex PCR, and TCRdb's table has in-frame clones only and misses some. Found here are about 280,000 clones, nearly 90% of them singletons; the top ten hold over 8%. Sequenced input: peripheral blood. The receptors originated from a man between 18 and 35 years old with active or convalescent COVID-19. Each CDR3 is given with its conserved first and last residue. D genes are given only for firm matches. Size is omitted from some rows. Given values are once, few, many or a class for expanded clones.

v_call,clone_size,j_call,d_call,cdr3_aa,cdr3_nt
TRBV11-2,-,TRBJ2-3,-,CASSNPYRVLGDTQYF,TGTGCCAGCAGCAACCCCTACAGGGTCCTCGGGGATACGCAGTATTTT
TRBV6-5,-,TRBJ2-7,TRBD1,CATKGQGSYEQYF,TGTGCCACCAAAGGACAGGGGTCCTACGAGCAGTACTTC
TRBV12-3/TRBV12-4,-,TRBJ1-1,-,CASSQATNTEAFF,TGTGCCAGCAGTCAAGCGACGAACACTGAAGCTTTCTTT
TRBV5-4,-,TRBJ2-2,-,CASSPGPSGTGELFF,TGTGCCAGCAGCCCGGGTCCCTCCGGGACCGGGGAGCTGTTTTTT
TRBV28,-,TRBJ2-3,-,CASSSSPDNTDTQYF,TGTGCCAGCAGTTCCTCCCCGGACAACACAGATACGCAGTATTTT
TRBV11-3,-,TRBJ2-6,-,CASSLGRHNVLTF,TGTGCCAGCAGCTTAGGACGACACAACGTCCTGACTTTC
TRBV13,-,TRBJ1-2,TRBD1,CASSPGTGAYGYTF,TGTGCCAGCAGCCCCGGGACAGGGGCCTATGGCTACACCTTC
TRBV5-1,-,TRBJ2-5,TRBD1,CASSRGREETQYF,TGCGCCAGCTCCAGGGGGCGTGAAGAGACCCAGTACTTC
TRBV7-3,-,TRBJ1-6,TRBD1,CASSLGQYGRSPLHF,TGTGCCAGCAGCTTGGGACAGTATGGGAGATCACCCCTCCACTTT
TRBV2,once,TRBJ2-3,TRBD2,CASSSSGYTDTQYF,TGTGCCAGCAGTTCTAGCGGCTACACAGATACGCAGTATTTT
TRBV5-5,-,TRBJ2-7,-,CASSLANRDSYEQYF,TGTGCCAGCAGCTTGGCCAACAGGGACTCCTACGAGCAGTACTTC
TRBV2,few,TRBJ1-2,TRBD1,CASGRQGGRFTNYGYTF,TGTGCCAGCGGACGACAGGGGGGTCGTTTTACTAACTATGGCTACACCTTC
TRBV15,-,TRBJ1-1,TRBD1,CATKVGQGPFEAFF,TGTGCCACCAAGGTGGGACAGGGGCCTTTTGAAGCTTTCTTT
TRBV11-2,few,TRBJ1-1,TRBD1,CASRSLRGSNTEAFF,TGTGCCAGCAGGTCCCTCAGGGGGTCGAACACTGAAGCTTTCTTT
TRBV14,once,TRBJ2-1,-,CASSQDSPRGHYNEQFF,TGTGCCAGCAGCCAAGATAGTCCCAGGGGTCACTACAATGAGCAGTTCTTC
TRBV5-6,-,TRBJ2-5,TRBD2,CASSFLAGGAVQETQYF,TGTGCCAGCAGCTTCCTCGCGGGGGGGGCCGTCCAAGAGACCCAGTACTTC
TRBV7-9,-,TRBJ1-5,TRBD1,CASRAGGDQPQHF,TGTGCCAGCAGGGCAGGGGGCGACCAGCCCCAGCATTTT
TRBV19,-,TRBJ2-2,TRBD1,CASSIGGTGATGELFF,TGTGCCAGTAGTATAGGAGGGACAGGGGCGACCGGGGAGCTGTTTTTT
TRBV9,once,TRBJ1-4,TRBD1,CASSPSGTGAEKLFF,TGTGCCAGCAGCCCTTCCGGGACAGGGGCTGAAAAACTGTTTTTT
TRBV6-5,-,TRBJ2-3,TRBD2,CARAYLRGGTDTQYF,TGTGCCAGGGCCTATCTGCGGGGGGGCACAGATACGCAGTATTTT
TRBV6-1,-,TRBJ2-3,TRBD1,CASSGPHGGQGKPNTQYF,TGTGCCAGCAGTGGCCCTCATGGGGGACAGGGTAAACCCAATACGCAGTATTTT
TRBV19,once,TRBJ1-1,-,CASRDTRAFF,TGTGCCAGTAGGGACACGAGGGCTTTCTTT
TRBV11-2,-,TRBJ2-5,-,CASSPFPKTEETQYF,TGTGCCAGCAGCCCTTTTCCTAAGACAGAAGAGACCCAGTACTTC
TRBV11-3,-,TRBJ2-3,-,CASSLGMDTQYF,TGTGCCAGCAGCTTAGGTATGGATACGCAGTATTTT
TRBV7-8,-,TRBJ2-7,-,CASSSRRSSYEQYF,TGTGCCAGCAGCAGCCGGAGGAGCTCCTACGAGCAGTACTTC
TRBV14,-,TRBJ1-5,-,CASSQGGLGQPQHF,TGTGCCAGCAGCCAAGGCGGGTTGGGCCAGCCCCAGCATTTT
TRBV24-1,-,TRBJ2-1,-,CATSVAGGNEQFF,TGTGCCACCAGTGTAGCCGGGGGAAATGAGCAGTTCTTC
TRBV5-1,-,TRBJ2-1,-,CASSKTSNEQFF,TGCGCCAGCAGCAAAACTAGCAATGAGCAGTTCTTC
TRBV10-3,-,TRBJ1-2,-,CAITPRTDYGYTF,TGTGCCATCACGCCTAGGACAGACTATGGCTACACCTTC
TRBV5-1,-,TRBJ2-5,-,CASSSAADTRETQYF,TGCGCCAGCAGCTCGGCCGCGGACACCCGGGAGACCCAGTACTTC
TRBV29-1,-,TRBJ2-1,TRBD2,CSVEASGGASYNEQFF,TGCAGCGTTGAGGCTAGCGGGGGGGCATCCTACAATGAGCAGTTCTTC
TRBV2,-,TRBJ2-1,-,CANWGQGNEQFF,TGTGCCAACTGGGGGCAGGGCAATGAGCAGTTCTTC
TRBV4-1,-,TRBJ2-1,TRBD2,CASSQGTSKGVNEQFF,TGCGCCAGCAGCCAAGGGACTAGCAAAGGTGTCAATGAGCAGTTCTTC